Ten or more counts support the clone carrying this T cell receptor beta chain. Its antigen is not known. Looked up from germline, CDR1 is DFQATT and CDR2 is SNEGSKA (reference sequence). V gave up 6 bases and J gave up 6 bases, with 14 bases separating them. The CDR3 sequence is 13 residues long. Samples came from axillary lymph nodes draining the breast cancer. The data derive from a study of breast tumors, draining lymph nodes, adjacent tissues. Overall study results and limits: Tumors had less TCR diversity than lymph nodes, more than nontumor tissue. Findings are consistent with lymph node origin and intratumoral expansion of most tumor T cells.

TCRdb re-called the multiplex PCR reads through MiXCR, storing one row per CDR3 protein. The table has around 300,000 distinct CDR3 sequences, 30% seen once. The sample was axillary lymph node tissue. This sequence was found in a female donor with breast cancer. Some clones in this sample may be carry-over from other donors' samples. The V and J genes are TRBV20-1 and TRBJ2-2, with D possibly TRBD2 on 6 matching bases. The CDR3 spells CSALAVISGELFF. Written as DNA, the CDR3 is TGCAGTGCGTTAGCGGTCATTTCCGGGGAGCTGTTTTTT.